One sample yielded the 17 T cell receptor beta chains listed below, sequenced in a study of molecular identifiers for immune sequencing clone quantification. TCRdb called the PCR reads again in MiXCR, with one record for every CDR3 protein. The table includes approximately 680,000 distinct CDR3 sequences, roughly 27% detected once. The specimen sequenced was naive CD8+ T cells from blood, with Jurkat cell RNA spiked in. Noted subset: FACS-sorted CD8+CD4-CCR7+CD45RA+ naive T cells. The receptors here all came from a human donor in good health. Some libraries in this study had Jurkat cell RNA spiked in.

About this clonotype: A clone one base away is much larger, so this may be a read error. The CDR3 loop reads CASSPSGVHNSPLHF. The CDR3 coding sequence is TGTGCCAGCAGTCCCTCGGGGGTCCATAATTCACCCCTCCACTTT. The chain couples TRBV12-3 or TRBV12-4 to TRBJ1-6; weak D call: TRBD1 (5 bases). The V and J ends lost 5 bases and 5 bases respectively, with 13 bases between them. This CDR3 is 15 amino acids long.

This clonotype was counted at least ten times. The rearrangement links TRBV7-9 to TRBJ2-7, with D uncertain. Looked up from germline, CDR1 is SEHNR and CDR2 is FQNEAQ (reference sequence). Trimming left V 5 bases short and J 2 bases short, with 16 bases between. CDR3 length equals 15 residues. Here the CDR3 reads CASSPGRATPYEQYF. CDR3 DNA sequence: TGTGCCAGCAGCCCAGGCCGCGCCACGCCCTACGAGCAGTACTTC.

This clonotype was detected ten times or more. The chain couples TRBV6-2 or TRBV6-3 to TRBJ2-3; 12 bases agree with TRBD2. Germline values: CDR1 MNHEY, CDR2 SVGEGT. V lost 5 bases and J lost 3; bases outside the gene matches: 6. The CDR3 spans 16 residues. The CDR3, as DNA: TGTGCCAGCAGTCCACGACTAGCGGGAGCGACAGATACGCAGTATTTT. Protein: CASSPRLAGATDTQYF.

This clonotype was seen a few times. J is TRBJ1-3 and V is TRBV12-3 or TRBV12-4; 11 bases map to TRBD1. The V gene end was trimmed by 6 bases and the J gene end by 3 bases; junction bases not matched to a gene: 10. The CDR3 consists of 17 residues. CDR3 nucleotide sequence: TGTGCCAGCAGGGCCCTGGACAGGGGGCCTAGTGGAAACACCATATATTTT. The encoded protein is CASRALDRGPSGNTIYF.

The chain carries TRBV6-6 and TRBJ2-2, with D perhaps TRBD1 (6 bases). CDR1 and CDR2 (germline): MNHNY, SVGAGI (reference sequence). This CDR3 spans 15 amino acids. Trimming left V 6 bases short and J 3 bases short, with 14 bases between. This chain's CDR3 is CASRQGTMDTGELFF. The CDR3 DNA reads TGTGCCAGCAGACAGGGAACCATGGACACCGGGGAGCTGTTTTTT.

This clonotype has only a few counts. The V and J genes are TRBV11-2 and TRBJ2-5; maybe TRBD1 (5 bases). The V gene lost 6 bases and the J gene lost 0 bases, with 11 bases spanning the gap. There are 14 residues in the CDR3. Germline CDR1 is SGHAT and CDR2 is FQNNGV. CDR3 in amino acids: CASSSDIYQETQYF. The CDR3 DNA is TGTGCCAGCAGTTCGGACATCTACCAAGAGACCCAGTACTTC.

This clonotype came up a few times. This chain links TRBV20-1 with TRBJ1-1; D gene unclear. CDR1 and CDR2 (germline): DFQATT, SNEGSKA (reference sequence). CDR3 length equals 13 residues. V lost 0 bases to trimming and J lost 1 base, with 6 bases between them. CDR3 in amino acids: CSARDEANTEAFF. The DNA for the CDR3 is TGCAGTGCTAGAGATGAAGCGAACACTGAAGCTTTCTTT.

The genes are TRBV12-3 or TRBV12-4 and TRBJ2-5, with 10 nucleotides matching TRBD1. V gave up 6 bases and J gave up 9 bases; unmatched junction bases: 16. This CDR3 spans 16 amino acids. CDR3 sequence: CASSNLQGQGLEPQYF. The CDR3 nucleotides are TGTGCCAGCAGCAACCTTCAGGGACAGGGGTTGGAGCCCCAGTACTTC.

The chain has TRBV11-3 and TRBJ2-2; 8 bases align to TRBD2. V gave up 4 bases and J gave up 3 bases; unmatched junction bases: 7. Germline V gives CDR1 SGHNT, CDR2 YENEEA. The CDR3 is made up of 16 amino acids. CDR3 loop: CASSWSGGEYTGELFF. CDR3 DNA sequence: TGTGCCAGCAGCTGGAGCGGGGGAGAGTACACCGGGGAGCTGTTTTTT.

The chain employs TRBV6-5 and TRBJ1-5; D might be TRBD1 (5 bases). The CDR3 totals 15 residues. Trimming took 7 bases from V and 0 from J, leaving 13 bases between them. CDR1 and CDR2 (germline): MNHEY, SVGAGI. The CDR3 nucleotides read TGTGCCAGCAAAGGGACTGCGTATAGCAATCAGCCCCAGCATTTT. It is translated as CASKGTAYSNQPQHF.

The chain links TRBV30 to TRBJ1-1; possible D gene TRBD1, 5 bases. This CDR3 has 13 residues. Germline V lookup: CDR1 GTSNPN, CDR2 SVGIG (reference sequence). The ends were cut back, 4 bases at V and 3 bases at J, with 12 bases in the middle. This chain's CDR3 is CAWTTSGDTEAFF. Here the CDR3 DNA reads TGTGCCTGGACTACGTCGGGGGACACTGAAGCTTTCTTT. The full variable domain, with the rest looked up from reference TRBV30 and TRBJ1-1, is SQTIHQWPATLVQPVGSPLSLECTVEGTSNPNLYWYRQAAGRGLQLLFYSVGIGQISSEVPQNLSASRPQDRQFILSSKKLLLSDSGFYLCAWTTSGDTEAFFGQGTRLTVV.

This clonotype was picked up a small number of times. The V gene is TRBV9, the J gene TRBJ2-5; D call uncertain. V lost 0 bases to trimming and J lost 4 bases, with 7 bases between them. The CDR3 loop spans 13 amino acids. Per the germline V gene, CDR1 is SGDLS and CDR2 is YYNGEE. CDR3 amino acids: CASSVVGGETQYF. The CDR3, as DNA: TGTGCCAGCAGCGTAGTTGGTGGAGAGACCCAGTACTTC.

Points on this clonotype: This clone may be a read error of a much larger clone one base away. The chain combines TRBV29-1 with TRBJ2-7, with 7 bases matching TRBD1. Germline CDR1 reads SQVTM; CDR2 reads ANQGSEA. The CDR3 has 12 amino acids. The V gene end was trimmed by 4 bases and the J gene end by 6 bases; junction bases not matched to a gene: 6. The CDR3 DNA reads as TGCAGCGTTGGGTTAGGGGGCGGCGAGCAGTACTTC. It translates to CSVGLGGGEQYF.

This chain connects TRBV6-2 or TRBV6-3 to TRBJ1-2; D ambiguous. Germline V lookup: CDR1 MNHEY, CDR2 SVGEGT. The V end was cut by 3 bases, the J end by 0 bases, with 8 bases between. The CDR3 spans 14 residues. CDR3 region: CASSYDGANYGYTF. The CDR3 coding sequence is TGTGCCAGCAGTTATGACGGAGCTAACTATGGCTACACCTTC.

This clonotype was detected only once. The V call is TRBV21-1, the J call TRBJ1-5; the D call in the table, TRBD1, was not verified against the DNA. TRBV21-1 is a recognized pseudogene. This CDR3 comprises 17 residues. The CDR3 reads CASSRTGGAQRNQPQHF. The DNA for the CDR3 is TGTGCCAGCAGCAGGACCGGGGGCGCGCAGAGGAATCAGCCCCAGCATTTT.

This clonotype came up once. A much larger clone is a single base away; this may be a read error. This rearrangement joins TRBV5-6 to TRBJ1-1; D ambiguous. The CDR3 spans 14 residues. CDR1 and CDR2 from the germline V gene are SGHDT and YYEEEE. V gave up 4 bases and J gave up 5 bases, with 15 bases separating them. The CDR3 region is CASSNTAVLTEAFF. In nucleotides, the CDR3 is TGTGCCAGCAGCAATACAGCTGTTCTAACTGAAGCTTTCTTT. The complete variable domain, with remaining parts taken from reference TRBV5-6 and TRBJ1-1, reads DAGVTQSPTHLIKTRGQQVTLRCSPKSGHDTVSWYQQALGQGPQFIFQYYEEEERQRGNFPDRFSGHQFPNYSSELNVNALLLGDSALYLCASSNTAVLTEAFFGQGTRLTVV.

CDR3 DNA: TGTGCCAGCAGCATTGAGTCGGGGGGACTGGCCGCTTTCTTT. Residues: CASSIESGGLAAFF. The genes are TRBV7-9 and TRBJ1-1; possibly TRBD1 for D (5 bases). Trimming removed 5 bases from V and 11 bases from J, with 21 bases in between. The CDR3 is made up of 14 amino acids. Germline-derived CDR1 and CDR2 are SEHNR and FQNEAQ (reference sequence).